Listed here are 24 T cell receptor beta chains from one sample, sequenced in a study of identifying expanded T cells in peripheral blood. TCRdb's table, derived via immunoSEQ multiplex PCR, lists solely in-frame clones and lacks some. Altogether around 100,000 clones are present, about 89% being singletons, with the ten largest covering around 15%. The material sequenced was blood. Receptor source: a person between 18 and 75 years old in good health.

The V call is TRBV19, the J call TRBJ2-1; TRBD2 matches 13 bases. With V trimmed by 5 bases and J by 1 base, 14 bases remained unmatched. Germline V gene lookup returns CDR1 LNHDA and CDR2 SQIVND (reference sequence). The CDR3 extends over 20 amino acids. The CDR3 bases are TGTGCCAGTAGTCCGAAACTAGCGGGGGGGCCTCGGGCGTCCTACAATGAGCAGTTCTTC. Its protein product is CASSPKLAGGPRASYNEQFF.

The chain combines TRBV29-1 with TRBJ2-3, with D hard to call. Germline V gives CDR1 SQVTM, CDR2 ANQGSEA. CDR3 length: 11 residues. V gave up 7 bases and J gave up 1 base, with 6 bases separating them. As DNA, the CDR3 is TGCAGCGGAAGCGGCACAGATACGCAGTATTTT. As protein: CSGSGTDTQYF.

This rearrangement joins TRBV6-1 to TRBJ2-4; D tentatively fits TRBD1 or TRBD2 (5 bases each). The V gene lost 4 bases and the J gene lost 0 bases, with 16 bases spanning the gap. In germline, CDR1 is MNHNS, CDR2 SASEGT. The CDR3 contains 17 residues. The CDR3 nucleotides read TGTGCCAGCAGTGTGCGACTGGGGGTGGAAGCCAAAAACATTCAGTACTTC. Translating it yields CASSVRLGVEAKNIQYF.

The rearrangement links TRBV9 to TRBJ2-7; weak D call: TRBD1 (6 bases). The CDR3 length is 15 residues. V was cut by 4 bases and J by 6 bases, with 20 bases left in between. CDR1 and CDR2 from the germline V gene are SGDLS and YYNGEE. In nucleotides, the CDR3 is TGTGCCAGCAGCCCCGGACAGAAGATTTGGTCCGAGCAGTACTTC. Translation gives CASSPGQKIWSEQYF.

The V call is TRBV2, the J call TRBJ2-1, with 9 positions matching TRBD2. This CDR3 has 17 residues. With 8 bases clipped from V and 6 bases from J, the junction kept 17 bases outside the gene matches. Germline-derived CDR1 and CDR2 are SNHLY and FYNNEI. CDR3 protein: CASRPYQAGGPFNEQFF. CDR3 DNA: TGTGCCAGCCGCCCGTATCAGGCGGGGGGGCCATTCAATGAGCAGTTCTTC.

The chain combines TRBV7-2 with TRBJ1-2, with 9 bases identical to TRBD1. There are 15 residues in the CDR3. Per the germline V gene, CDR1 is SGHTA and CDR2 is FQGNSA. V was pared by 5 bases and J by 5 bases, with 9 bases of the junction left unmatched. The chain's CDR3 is CASSEAQGAQYGYTF. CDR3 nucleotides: TGTGCCAGCAGCGAGGCACAGGGGGCGCAGTATGGCTACACCTTC. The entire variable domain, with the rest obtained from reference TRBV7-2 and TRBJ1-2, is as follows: GAGVSQSPSNKVTEKGKDVELRCDPISGHTALYWYRQSLGQGLEFLIYFQGNSAPDKSGLPSDRFSAERTGGSVSTLTIQRTQQEDSAVYLCASSEAQGAQYGYTFGSGTRLTVV.

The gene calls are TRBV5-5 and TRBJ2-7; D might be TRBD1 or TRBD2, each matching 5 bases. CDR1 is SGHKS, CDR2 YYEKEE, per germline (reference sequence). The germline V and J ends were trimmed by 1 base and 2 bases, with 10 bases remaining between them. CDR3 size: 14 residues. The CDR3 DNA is TGTGCCAGCAGCTTGTTTGAGGGGCCCTACGAGCAGTACTTC. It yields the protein CASSLFEGPYEQYF. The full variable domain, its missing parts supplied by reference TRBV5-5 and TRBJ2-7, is DAGVTQSPTHLIKTRGQQVTLRCSPISGHKSVSWYQQVLGQGPQFIFQYYEKEERGRGNFPDRFSARQFPNYSSELNVNALLLGDSALYLCASSLFEGPYEQYFGPGTRLTVT.

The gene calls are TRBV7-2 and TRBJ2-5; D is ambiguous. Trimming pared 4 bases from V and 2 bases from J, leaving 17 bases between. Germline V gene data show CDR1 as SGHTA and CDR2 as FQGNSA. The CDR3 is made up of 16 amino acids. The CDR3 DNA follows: TGTGCCAGCAGCTCCCCCCCGGGCCTACGACAAGAGACCCAGTACTTC. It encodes CASSSPPGLRQETQYF.

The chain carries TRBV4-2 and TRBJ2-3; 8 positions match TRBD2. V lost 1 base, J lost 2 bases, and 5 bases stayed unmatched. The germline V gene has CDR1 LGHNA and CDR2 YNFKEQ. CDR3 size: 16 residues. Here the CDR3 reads CASSQVAGTYTDTQYF. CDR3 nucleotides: TGTGCCAGCAGCCAAGTAGCGGGGACTTACACAGATACGCAGTATTTT.

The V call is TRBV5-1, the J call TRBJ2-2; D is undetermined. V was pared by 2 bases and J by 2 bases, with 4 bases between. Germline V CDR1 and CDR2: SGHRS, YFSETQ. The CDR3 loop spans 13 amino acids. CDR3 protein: CASSFLNTGELFF. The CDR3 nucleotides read TGCGCCAGCAGCTTTCTAAACACCGGGGAGCTGTTTTTT.

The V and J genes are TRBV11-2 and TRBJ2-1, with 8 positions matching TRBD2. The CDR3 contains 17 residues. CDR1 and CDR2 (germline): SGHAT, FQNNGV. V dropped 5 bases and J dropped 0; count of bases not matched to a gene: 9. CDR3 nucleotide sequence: TGTGCCAGCAGCCCCCGTCCGGGAGGGAGCTCCTACAATGAGCAGTTCTTC. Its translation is CASSPRPGGSSYNEQFF.

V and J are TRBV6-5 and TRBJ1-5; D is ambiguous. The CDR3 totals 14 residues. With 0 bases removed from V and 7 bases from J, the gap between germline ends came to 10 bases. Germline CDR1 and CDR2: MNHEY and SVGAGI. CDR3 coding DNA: TGTGCCAGCAGTTACTCGACTCATCAACAGCCCCAGCATTTT. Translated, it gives CASSYSTHQQPQHF.

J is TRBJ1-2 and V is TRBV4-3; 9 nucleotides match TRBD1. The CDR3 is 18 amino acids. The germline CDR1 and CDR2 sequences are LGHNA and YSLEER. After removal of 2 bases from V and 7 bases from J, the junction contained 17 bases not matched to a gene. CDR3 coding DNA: TGCGCCAGCAGCCAAAATCCCCCTTCGACAGGGGGGGATGGTGGCTACACCTTC. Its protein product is CASSQNPPSTGGDGGYTF.

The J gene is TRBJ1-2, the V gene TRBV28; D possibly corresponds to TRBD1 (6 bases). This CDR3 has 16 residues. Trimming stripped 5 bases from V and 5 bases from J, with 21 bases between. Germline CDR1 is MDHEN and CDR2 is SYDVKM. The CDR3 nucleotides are TGTGCCAGCAGTCCCCCCGGGGGCGCGAGGGAATATGGCTACACCTTC. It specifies CASSPPGGAREYGYTF.

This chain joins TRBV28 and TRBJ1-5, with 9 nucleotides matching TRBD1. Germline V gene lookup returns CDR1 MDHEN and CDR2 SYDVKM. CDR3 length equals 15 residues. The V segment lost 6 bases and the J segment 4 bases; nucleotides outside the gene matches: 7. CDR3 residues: CASRWGQGGNQPQHF. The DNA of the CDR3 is TGTGCCAGCAGGTGGGGACAGGGTGGGAATCAGCCCCAGCATTTT.

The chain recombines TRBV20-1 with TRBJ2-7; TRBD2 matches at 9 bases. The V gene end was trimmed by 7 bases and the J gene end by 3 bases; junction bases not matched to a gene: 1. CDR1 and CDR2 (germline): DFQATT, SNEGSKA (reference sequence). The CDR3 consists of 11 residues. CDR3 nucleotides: TGCAGTGGACTAGCGGTCTACGAGCAGTACTTC. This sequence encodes CSGLAVYEQYF.

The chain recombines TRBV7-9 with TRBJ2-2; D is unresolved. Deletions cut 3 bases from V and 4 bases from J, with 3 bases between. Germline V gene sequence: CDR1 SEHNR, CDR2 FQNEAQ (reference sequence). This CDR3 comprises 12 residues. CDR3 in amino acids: CASSFSTGELFF. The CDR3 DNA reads TGTGCCAGCAGCTTTAGCACCGGGGAGCTGTTTTTT.

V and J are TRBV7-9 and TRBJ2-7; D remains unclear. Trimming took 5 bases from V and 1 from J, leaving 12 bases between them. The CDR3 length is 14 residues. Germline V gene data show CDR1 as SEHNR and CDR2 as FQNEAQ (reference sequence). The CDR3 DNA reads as TGTGCCAGCAGCCCCCTGGCCGGTTCCTACGAGCAGTACTTC. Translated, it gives CASSPLAGSYEQYF.

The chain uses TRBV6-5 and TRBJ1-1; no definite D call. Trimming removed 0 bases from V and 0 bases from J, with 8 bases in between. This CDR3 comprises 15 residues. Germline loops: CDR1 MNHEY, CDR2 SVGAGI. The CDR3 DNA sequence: TGTGCCAGCAGTTACTCGGCGGACTTGAACACTGAAGCTTTCTTT. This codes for CASSYSADLNTEAFF.

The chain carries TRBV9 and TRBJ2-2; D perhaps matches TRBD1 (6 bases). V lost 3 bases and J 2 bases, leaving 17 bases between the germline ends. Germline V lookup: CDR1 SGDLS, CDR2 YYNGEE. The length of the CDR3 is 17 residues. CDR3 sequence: CASSGPPTGPNTGELFF. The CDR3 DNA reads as TGTGCCAGCAGCGGACCCCCTACAGGGCCCAACACCGGGGAGCTGTTTTTT.

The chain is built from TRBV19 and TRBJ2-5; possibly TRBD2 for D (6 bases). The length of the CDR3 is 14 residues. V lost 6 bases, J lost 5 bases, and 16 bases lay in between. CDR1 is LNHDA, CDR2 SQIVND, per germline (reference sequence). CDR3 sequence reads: CASSTNSGGETQYF. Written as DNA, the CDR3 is TGTGCCAGTAGCACTAATAGCGGAGGGGAGACCCAGTACTTC.

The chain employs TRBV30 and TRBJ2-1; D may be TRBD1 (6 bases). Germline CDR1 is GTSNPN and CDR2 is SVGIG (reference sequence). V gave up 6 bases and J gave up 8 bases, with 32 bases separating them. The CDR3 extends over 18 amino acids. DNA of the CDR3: TGTGCCTGCCAACAGGGAATGTCTTCTTCTCGGTACGGCTATGAGCAGTTCTTC. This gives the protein CACQQGMSSSRYGYEQFF.

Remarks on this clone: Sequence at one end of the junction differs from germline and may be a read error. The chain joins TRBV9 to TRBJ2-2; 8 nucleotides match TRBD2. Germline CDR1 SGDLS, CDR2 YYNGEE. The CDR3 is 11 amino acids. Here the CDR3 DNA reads TGTGCCAGCAGCGCCCGGGGGGGGCTGTTTTTT. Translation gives CASSARGGLFF. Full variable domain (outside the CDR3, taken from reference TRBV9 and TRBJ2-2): DSGVTQTPKHLITATGQRVTLRCSPRSGDLSVYWYQQSLDQGLQFLIQYYNGEERAKGNILERFSAQQFPDLHSELNLSSLELGDSALYFCASSARGGLFFGEGSRLTVL.

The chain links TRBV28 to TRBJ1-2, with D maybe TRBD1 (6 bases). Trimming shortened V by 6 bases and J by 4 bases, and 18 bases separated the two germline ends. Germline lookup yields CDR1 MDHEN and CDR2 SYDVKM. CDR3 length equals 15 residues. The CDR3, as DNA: TGTGCCAGCAGCTATCTGGAGGGGGTGGCCTATGGCTACACCTTC. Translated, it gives CASSYLEGVAYGYTF.